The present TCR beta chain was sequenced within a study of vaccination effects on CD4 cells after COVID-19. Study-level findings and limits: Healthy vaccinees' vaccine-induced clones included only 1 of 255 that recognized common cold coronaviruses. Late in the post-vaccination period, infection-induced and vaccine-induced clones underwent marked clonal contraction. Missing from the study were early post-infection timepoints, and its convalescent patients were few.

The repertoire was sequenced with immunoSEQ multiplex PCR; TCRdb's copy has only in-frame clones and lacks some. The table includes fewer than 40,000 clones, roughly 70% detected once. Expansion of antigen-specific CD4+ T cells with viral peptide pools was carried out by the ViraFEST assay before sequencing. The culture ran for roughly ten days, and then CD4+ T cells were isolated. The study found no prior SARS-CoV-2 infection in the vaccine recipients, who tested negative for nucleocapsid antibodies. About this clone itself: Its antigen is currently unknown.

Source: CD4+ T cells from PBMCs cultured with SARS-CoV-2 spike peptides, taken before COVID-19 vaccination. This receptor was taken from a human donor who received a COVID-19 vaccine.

The DNA for the CDR3 is TGTGCCAGCAGCCAATCAAGAGGTAGCAATCAGCCCCAGCATTTT. Translation gives CASSQSRGSNQPQHF. The chain is built from TRBV2 and TRBJ1-5; D call uncertain. The CDR3 loop spans 15 amino acids. Per germline, CDR1 SNHLY and CDR2 FYNNEI. Trimming pared 6 bases from V and 0 bases from J, leaving 12 bases between.